The 21 T cell receptor beta chains reported below all come from one sample, sequenced in a study of cytomegalovirus exposure and HLA in healthy donors. Only in-frame clones appear in the TCRdb table, and some are missing; sequencing was by immunoSEQ multiplex PCR. The data show approximately 200,000 clones, with 75% to 95% seen just once and more than 1% held by the top ten. What was sequenced was PBMCs. The receptor set was obtained from a woman aged 18-29 years in good health and CMV-seronegative.

V usage is TRBV30 and J usage is TRBJ2-1; 13 positions agree with TRBD2. CDR3 length: 14 amino acids. Unmatched junction bases numbered 7, after V lost 4 bases and J lost 10 bases. Germline V gene data show CDR1 as GTSNPN and CDR2 as SVGIG (reference sequence). CDR3 DNA: TGTGCCTGGAAGACTAGCGGGAGGAGGCACGAGCAGTTCTTC. It is translated as CAWKTSGRRHEQFF.

Only one count was recorded for this clone. The gene calls are TRBV7-9 and TRBJ1-1; D not resolved. V lost 1 base to trimming and J lost 5 bases, with 11 bases between them. The V gene's germline CDR1 is SEHNR and CDR2 FQNEAQ (reference sequence). This CDR3 contains 14 residues. The CDR3, as DNA: TGTGCCAGCAGCTTAGGAGTAGGCGGAACTGAAGCTTTCTTT. Amino acid sequence: CASSLGVGGTEAFF.

This clone was seen only a few times. This sequence joins TRBV2 and TRBJ1-2; 8 bases match TRBD1. V was pared by 6 bases and J by 4 bases, with 4 bases of the junction left unmatched. CDR1 SNHLY and CDR2 FYNNEI come from the germline V gene. This CDR3 has 13 residues. In DNA, the CDR3 is TGTGCCAGCAGCGGGACAGGACTCTATGGCTACACCTTC. This translates into CASSGTGLYGYTF.

The chain has TRBV10-3 and TRBJ2-4; weak D call: TRBD1 (5 bases). Germline CDR1 is ENHRY and CDR2 is SYGVKD. The CDR3 spans 16 residues. With 0 bases removed from V and 0 bases from J, the gap between germline ends came to 9 bases. The CDR3 region has the DNA TGTGCCATCAGTGAGTCAGGGGTTCGAGCCAAAAACATTCAGTACTTC. It is translated as CAISESGVRAKNIQYF.

This clone was recorded once. The chain uses TRBV10-1 and TRBJ2-1; TRBD2 matches at 9 bases. The CDR3 loop spans 16 amino acids. From germline, CDR1 is WNHNN and CDR2 SYGVQD (reference sequence). V was clipped by 5 bases and J by 7 bases; unmatched bases: 12. In DNA, the CDR3 is TGCGCCAGCAGTTCGAGAGCGGGAGGATCTGGAAATGAGCAGTTCTTC. It specifies CASSSRAGGSGNEQFF.

The chain has TRBV7-2 and TRBJ2-7, with 14 bases aligning to TRBD2. V lost 5 bases to trimming and J lost 3 bases; unmatched junction nucleotides: 3. CDR3 size: 15 residues. Germline V gives CDR1 SGHTA, CDR2 FQGNSA. The CDR3 bases are TGTGCCAGCAGCCAGACTAGCGGGAGGGACTACGAGCAGTACTTC. It is translated as CASSQTSGRDYEQYF.

V is TRBV11-1 and J is TRBJ2-5; 10 bases agree with TRBD2. The junction had 10 bases not matched to a gene; V was cut back by 2 bases and J by 4 bases. The V gene's germline CDR1 is SGHAT and CDR2 FQDESV (reference sequence). The CDR3 is 17 amino acids. The CDR3 protein is CASSLRASGRSRETQYF. The DNA for the CDR3 is TGTGCCAGCAGCTTAAGGGCTAGCGGGAGAAGCCGAGAGACCCAGTACTTC.

The chain carries TRBV19 and TRBJ2-1; TRBD2 aligns across 9 bases. CDR1 and CDR2 from the germline V gene are LNHDA and SQIVND (reference sequence). Germline trimming cut 3 bases from V and 8 bases from J; bases unmatched to any gene: 11. The CDR3 runs 16 residues. CDR3 loop: CASSMASGVLTHEQFF. The DNA for the CDR3 is TGTGCCAGTAGTATGGCTAGCGGGGTTCTGACCCATGAGCAGTTCTTC.

The J gene is TRBJ2-3, the V gene TRBV2, with D hard to call. The germline V and J ends were trimmed by 7 bases and 2 bases, with 16 bases remaining between them. The CDR3 totals 15 residues. Germline V lookup: CDR1 SNHLY, CDR2 FYNNEI. The CDR3 reads CASISSNSITDTQYF. CDR3 bases: TGTGCCAGCATCTCCTCCAACTCCATCACAGATACGCAGTATTTT.

The chain couples TRBV6-6 to TRBJ2-5; D gene uncertain. V was trimmed by 5 bases and J by 3 bases, leaving 4 bases between them. CDR3 length: 11 amino acids. CDR1 is MNHNY, CDR2 SVGAGI, per germline (reference sequence). CDR3 sequence reads: CASSLEETQYF. The DNA for the CDR3 is TGTGCCAGCAGTCTCGAAGAGACCCAGTACTTC.

The CDR3 region has the DNA TGTGCCAGCAGCACCGACCCACAGGTCCTTAGCTCCTACAATGAGCAGTTCTTC. Its protein product is CASSTDPQVLSSYNEQFF. The J gene is TRBJ2-1, the V gene TRBV9; a possible D gene is TRBD1 (5 bases). V was trimmed by 4 bases and J by 0 bases, leaving 20 bases between them. The CDR3 has 18 amino acids. The germline V gene encodes CDR1 SGDLS and CDR2 YYNGEE.

This chain uses TRBV11-2 with TRBJ2-3, with 13 positions matching TRBD2. J lost 4 bases, V lost 6 bases, and 1 base had no gene match. Germline lookup yields CDR1 SGHAT and CDR2 FQNNGV. The CDR3 runs 14 residues. CDR3 DNA sequence: TGTGCCAGCAGAACTAGCGGGAGGGCAGATACGCAGTATTTT. Protein: CASRTSGRADTQYF.

V usage is TRBV5-5 and J usage is TRBJ2-7, with 7 bases fitting TRBD1. V lost 2 bases, J lost 6 bases, and 2 bases stayed unmatched. Germline lookup yields CDR1 SGHKS and CDR2 YYEKEE (reference sequence). The length of the CDR3 is 12 residues. The CDR3 is CASSLTGAEQYF. CDR3 coding DNA: TGTGCCAGCAGCTTAACAGGGGCCGAGCAGTACTTC.

This sequence joins TRBV29-1 and TRBJ2-3; D perhaps matches TRBD1 (5 bases). There are 15 residues in the CDR3. V was pared by 1 base and J by 2 bases, with 13 bases between. Germline CDR1 and CDR2: SQVTM and ANQGSEA. The CDR3: CSVEGQGWITDTQYF. The CDR3 DNA sequence: TGCAGCGTTGAAGGGCAGGGATGGATCACAGATACGCAGTATTTT.

Notes on this clone: Other nucleotide sequences in the sample specify the same CDR3. V usage is TRBV29-1 and J usage is TRBJ2-6, with D perhaps TRBD1 (6 bases). V was trimmed by 5 bases and J by 2 bases, leaving 7 bases between them. The CDR3 runs 13 residues. Per the germline V gene, CDR1 is SQVTM and CDR2 is ANQGSEA. This CDR3 reads CSVQGTGANVLTF. The CDR3 region has the DNA TGCAGCGTTCAGGGGACTGGGGCCAACGTCCTGACTTTC.

The chain has TRBV5-4 and TRBJ2-7, with TRBD1 identical over 7 bases. V lost 1 base to trimming and J lost 2 bases; unmatched junction nucleotides: 9. Germline V gene sequence: CDR1 SGHNT, CDR2 YYREEE (reference sequence). CDR3 length equals 16 residues. CDR3 sequence reads: CASSLNYWGQPYEQYF. CDR3 nucleotide sequence: TGTGCCAGCAGCTTGAATTATTGGGGACAGCCCTACGAGCAGTACTTC. Drawing the rest from reference TRBV5-4 and TRBJ2-7, the complete variable domain is ETGVTQSPTHLIKTRGQQVTLRCSSQSGHNTVSWYQQALGQGPQFIFQYYREEENGRGNFPPRFSGLQFPNYSSELNVNALELDDSALYLCASSLNYWGQPYEQYFGPGTRLTVT.

This clone was recorded once. The V call is TRBV27, the J call TRBJ2-1, with D possibly matching TRBD2 (6 bases). The CDR3 is 15 amino acids. Per the germline V gene, CDR1 is MNHEY and CDR2 is SMNVEV (reference sequence). The ends were cut back, 5 bases at V and 1 base at J, with 12 bases in the middle. The CDR3 sequence: CASSRTGTSYNEQFF. As DNA, the CDR3 is TGTGCCAGCAGTCGCACCGGGACTTCCTACAATGAGCAGTTCTTC.

CDR3 bases: TGTGCCAGCAGGCCCGGTGGCGGTTCCTACAATGAGCAGTTCTTC. Translating gives CASRPGGGSYNEQFF. The V and J genes are TRBV7-8 and TRBJ2-1, with unresolved D. The CDR3 has 15 residues. Germline V gene data show CDR1 as SGHVS and CDR2 as FQNEAQ. The germline V and J ends were trimmed by 6 bases and 1 base, with 13 bases remaining between them.

The genes are TRBV19 and TRBJ1-1; 10 bases are a match to TRBD1. In germline, CDR1 is LNHDA, CDR2 SQIVND (reference sequence). This CDR3 is built from 15 residues. V was pared by 4 bases and J by 4 bases, with 6 bases of the junction left unmatched. The CDR3 nucleotides read TGTGCCAGTAGTACCGGGACAGGGGTGTTCACTGAAGCTTTCTTT. Protein sequence: CASSTGTGVFTEAFF.

The chain joins TRBV28 to TRBJ2-1; the match to TRBD1 covers 7 bases. With V trimmed by 5 bases and J by 0 bases, 7 bases remained unmatched. This CDR3 region has 16 residues. In germline, CDR1 is MDHEN, CDR2 SYDVKM. CDR3 bases: TGTGCCAGCAGTCCGGGACAGCCAACCTCCTACAATGAGCAGTTCTTC. It translates to CASSPGQPTSYNEQFF. The complete variable domain, with remaining parts taken from reference TRBV28 and TRBJ2-1, reads DVKVTQSSRYLVKRTGEKVFLECVQDMDHENMFWYRQDPGLGLRLIYFSYDVKMKEKGDIPEGYSVSREKKERFSLILESASTNQTSMYLCASSPGQPTSYNEQFFGPGTRLTVL.

This chain connects TRBV28 to TRBJ1-5, with D maybe TRBD1 (6 bases). There are 21 residues in the CDR3. Germline V gene lookup returns CDR1 MDHEN and CDR2 SYDVKM. V lost 2 bases, J lost 2 bases, and 28 bases lay in between. The CDR3 nucleotides read TGTGCCAGCAGTTTAACTCGAGAGGGGCGGGGGCTATATATGGGCAATCAGCCCCAGCATTTT. Translated, it gives CASSLTREGRGLYMGNQPQHF.